This T cell receptor beta chain was recorded in a study of CD8 T cells in ankylosing spondylitis. Study-level results: Among TCR beta sequences, a motif of several highly homologous variants appeared characteristic of ankylosing spondylitis blood.

The authors made TCR beta libraries by quantitative 5'-RACE with molecular barcodes. TCRdb redid the calling of the 5' RACE reads with MiXCR, one entry per CDR3 protein. The data contain 200,000 to 250,000 distinct CDR3 sequences, roughly 24% of them seen just once; the ten biggest clones take up about 6.2%. In its sample, this clonotype was seen a few times. No antigen is known for it. This CDR3 is 14 amino acids long. Per the germline V gene, CDR1 is SGHRS and CDR2 is YFSETQ. V trimming: 4 bases; J trimming: 8 bases; junction bases outside the gene matches: 6. Sequences were obtained from blood, either unsorted or a sorted T cell fraction (not recorded which). The sequence derives from a male donor with ankylosing spondylitis or in good health (not recorded which). This chain joins TRBV5-1 and TRBJ1-4; 9 bases are a match to TRBD1. CDR3 DNA: TGCGCCAGCAGCACACAGGGGGCTAGCGAAAAACTGTTTTTT. Its translation: CASSTQGASEKLFF.